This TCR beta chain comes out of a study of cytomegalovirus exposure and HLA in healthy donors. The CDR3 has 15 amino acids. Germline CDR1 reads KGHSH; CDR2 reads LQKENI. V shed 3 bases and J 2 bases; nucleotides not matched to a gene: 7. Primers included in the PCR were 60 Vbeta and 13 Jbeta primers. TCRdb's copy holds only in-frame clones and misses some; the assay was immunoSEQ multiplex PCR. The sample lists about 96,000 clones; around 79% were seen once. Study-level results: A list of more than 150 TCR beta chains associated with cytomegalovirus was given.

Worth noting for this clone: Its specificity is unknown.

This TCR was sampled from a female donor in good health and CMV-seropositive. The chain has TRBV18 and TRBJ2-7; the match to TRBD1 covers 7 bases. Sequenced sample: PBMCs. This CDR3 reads CASSPGRQGTYEQYF. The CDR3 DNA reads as TGTGCCAGCTCACCCGGACGACAGGGCACCTACGAGCAGTACTTC.